This T cell receptor (beta chain) was sequenced for a study of blood T cell repertoires in COVID-19. Study in general: Acute and convalescent COVID-19 samples came from the United States, Italy and Spain. PBMCs, B-cell-depleted T cells, or T cells provided the cDNA or gDNA that made up the material.

Method: immunoSEQ multiplex PCR; TCRdb's copy keeps in-frame clones and lacks some. The sample includes approximately 150,000 clones, around four fifths seen only once; the top ten take around 5%. Germline V lookup: CDR1 MGHRA, CDR2 YSYEKL. This CDR3 comprises 14 residues. Deletions cut 0 bases from V and 7 bases from J, with 10 bases between. Source material: PBMCs or T cells enriched from blood (not recorded which). This sequence was found in a man between 65 and 85 years old who had been exposed to COVID-19. The chain is built from TRBV4-1 and TRBJ1-5, with a possible D match to TRBD1 (5 bases). The CDR3 protein is CASSQDQGRQPQHF. The DNA for the CDR3 is TGCGCCAGCAGCCAAGACCAGGGAAGGCAGCCCCAGCATTTT.